This record looks at one T cell receptor beta chain sequence and its context. This entry comes from a study of blood T cell repertoires in COVID-19. Background on the study: Collection of acute and convalescent COVID-19 samples took place in the United States, Italy and Spain. Sample material is recorded as cDNA or gDNA derived from T cells, B-cell-depleted T cells, or PBMCs.

Enrollment of patients from Seattle took place during active infection, with longitudinal follow-up. The germline V gene encodes CDR1 LGHDT and CDR2 YNNKEL (reference sequence). This CDR3 has 14 residues. Trimming pared 0 bases from V and 0 bases from J, leaving 5 bases between. In the original processing: Nucleated cell number was recorded as an estimate derived from reference gene primer amplification. Assay used: immunoSEQ multiplex PCR; TCRdb lists only in-frame clones, some missing. V and J calls and clone size are those listed in that table; D and trimming were worked out from the DNA. Of roughly 190,000 clones detected, 86% appear once; the ten largest clones hold approximately 11%.

This chain joins TRBV3-1 (or the pseudogene TRBV3-2) and TRBJ2-5, with D hard to call. Input material: peripheral blood. The clonotype was recovered from a woman aged 60-70 years with COVID-19, enrolled during active disease. The CDR3 bases are TGTGCCAGCAGCCAAGATGTAAACCAAGAGACCCAGTACTTC. Residues: CASSQDVNQETQYF.